A selection of T cell receptor beta chains follows, all from one sample in a study of cytomegalovirus exposure and HLA in healthy donors. Clones were read by immunoSEQ multiplex PCR, and TCRdb kept only the in-frame ones, dropping some. The table shows 40,000 or so clones, with 75% to 90% occurring only once. The sample comprised PBMCs. Receptors originate from a woman aged 40 to 55 in good health and CMV-seropositive. Each CDR3 is given with its conserved first and last residue. A D gene is named only where the DNA matches it firmly. Clone size is not always given. Where it is, it says once, few, many or a class for expanded clones.

V,J,size,D,CDR3,DNA
TRBV7-6,TRBJ1-2,-,TRBD1,CASSLALNRGEGGYTF,TGTGCCAGCAGCTTAGCGCTCAACAGGGGCGAAGGAGGCTACACCTTC
TRBV6-1,TRBJ2-4,-,-,CASSEGMEGNIQYF,TGTGCCAGCAGTGAAGGAATGGAGGGAAACATTCAGTACTTC
TRBV28,TRBJ2-5,-,TRBD2,CASPPSGSGSETQYF,TGTGCCAGCCCTCCTAGCGGGAGTGGCTCGGAGACCCAGTACTTC
TRBV5-4,TRBJ1-1,-,-,CASSLGGGEATEAFF,TGTGCCAGCAGCTTGGGGGGGGGCGAGGCGACTGAAGCTTTCTTT
TRBV18,TRBJ2-1,-,-,CASSPGQSSYNEQFF,TGTGCCAGCTCACCTGGACAGAGCTCCTACAATGAGCAGTTCTTC
TRBV6-1,TRBJ1-5,-,-,CASGARSNQPQHF,TGTGCCAGCGGGGCTCGGAGCAATCAGCCCCAGCATTTT
TRBV2,TRBJ1-4,-,-,CASTRATTNEKLFF,TGTGCCAGCACGAGGGCAACAACTAATGAAAAACTGTTTTTT
TRBV4-2,TRBJ2-7,-,TRBD2,CASSRTGTSYPYEQYF,TGTGCCAGCAGCCGGACCGGGACTAGTTACCCCTACGAGCAGTACTTC
TRBV7-2,TRBJ2-1,-,-,CASSFPGSKNNEQFF,TGTGCCAGCAGCTTCCCGGGATCTAAGAACAATGAGCAGTTCTTC
TRBV18,TRBJ1-2,-,-,CASSPVKFDGYTF,TGTGCCAGCTCACCTGTTAAATTTGATGGCTACACCTTC
TRBV11-2,TRBJ1-5,-,TRBD1,CASSLGQGGMDQPQHF,TGTGCCAGCAGCTTAGGACAGGGAGGAATGGATCAGCCCCAGCATTTT
TRBV5-4,TRBJ2-7,-,-,CASSLPGAGAASYEQYF,TGTGCCAGCAGCTTGCCTGGGGCAGGGGCGGCCTCCTACGAGCAGTACTTC
TRBV19,TRBJ2-1,-,-,CASSIHGSYNEQFF,TGTGCCAGTAGTATCCACGGCTCCTACAATGAGCAGTTCTTC
TRBV27,TRBJ2-7,-,TRBD2,CASSLKPGLAGGFYEQYF,TGTGCCAGCAGTTTAAAACCGGGACTAGCGGGGGGTTTCTACGAGCAGTACTTC
TRBV18,TRBJ1-3,-,-,CASSPPPAYGNTIYF,TGTGCCAGCTCACCGCCCCCAGCGTATGGAAACACCATATATTTT
TRBV7-9,TRBJ1-1,-,TRBD1,CASSLTGVGTEAFF,TGTGCCAGCAGCCTTACAGGGGTGGGCACTGAAGCTTTCTTT
TRBV10-3,TRBJ1-5,-,-,CAISATENQPQHF,TGTGCCATCAGTGCGACGGAGAATCAGCCCCAGCATTTT
TRBV7-2,TRBJ2-1,-,TRBD2,CASSLDSLGLAGGGQFF,TGTGCCAGCAGCTTAGATTCTTTGGGACTAGCGGGAGGCGGGCAGTTCTTC
TRBV30,TRBJ1-6,-,-,CAWNGVTDSPLHF,TGTGCCTGGAACGGGGTAACCGATTCACCCCTCCACTTT
TRBV28,TRBJ2-7,-,-,CASGSAYEQYF,TGTGCCAGCGGGAGCGCATACGAGCAGTACTTC
TRBV5-1,TRBJ2-1,-,-,CASSLAQVSYNEQFF,TGCGCCAGCAGCTTGGCCCAGGTCTCCTACAATGAGCAGTTCTTC
TRBV2,TRBJ2-2,-,TRBD1,CASSEDWQGATGELFF,TGTGCCAGCAGTGAAGATTGGCAGGGGGCGACCGGGGAGCTGTTTTTT
TRBV7-2,TRBJ2-4,-,TRBD1,CASSVGRGRNIQYF,TGTGCCAGCAGCGTAGGCAGGGGGCGAAACATTCAGTACTTC
TRBV28,TRBJ2-4,-,-,CASSFSGILNIQYF,TGTGCCAGCAGTTTTTCGGGTATCTTGAACATTCAGTACTTC
TRBV15,TRBJ2-7,-,TRBD2,CATSSPGGSSYEQYF,TGTGCCACCAGCAGCCCCGGGGGGTCCTCCTACGAGCAGTACTTC
TRBV6-1,TRBJ1-5,-,-,CASSPGTAREPQHF,TGTGCCAGCAGCCCTGGGACTGCCCGGGAGCCCCAGCATTTT
TRBV7-8,TRBJ2-7,-,TRBD1,CASSPAGQGEQYF,TGTGCCAGCAGCCCGGCGGGACAGGGGGAGCAGTACTTC
TRBV6-4,TRBJ2-3,-,-,CASSDGAGWGTDTQYF,TGTGCCAGCAGTGATGGAGCGGGTTGGGGCACAGATACGCAGTATTTT
TRBV19,TRBJ2-5,-,TRBD2,CASSIGAGGGTQYF,TGTGCCAGTAGTATAGGAGCCGGCGGGGGGACCCAGTACTTC
TRBV27,TRBJ1-1,-,-,CASSDYRNTEAFF,TGTGCCAGCAGTGACTACCGGAACACTGAAGCTTTCTTT
TRBV19,TRBJ2-2,-,-,CASSIQAGKAAGELFF,TGTGCCAGTAGTATCCAAGCGGGTAAGGCCGCCGGGGAGCTGTTTTTT
TRBV4-1,TRBJ1-1,once,-,CASSHQPTGQEAFF,TGCGCCAGCAGCCATCAACCCACAGGGCAGGAAGCTTTCTTT
TRBV5-5,TRBJ1-2,-,TRBD1,CASSLSGTGGGYTF,TGTGCCAGCAGCTTGAGTGGGACAGGGGGTGGCTACACCTTC
TRBV6-1,TRBJ1-1,-,-,CASSGVELNTEAFF,TGTGCCAGCAGTGGAGTTGAGTTGAACACTGAAGCTTTCTTT
TRBV2,TRBJ1-5,-,-,CASEGGQRYQPQHF,TGTGCCAGCGAAGGGGGACAAAGATATCAGCCCCAGCATTTT
TRBV6-5,TRBJ2-3,-,-,CASSLTPYSTDTQYF,TGTGCCAGCAGTCTGACTCCTTATAGCACAGATACGCAGTATTTT
TRBV6-1,TRBJ2-1,-,TRBD2,CASSESGRLSYNEQFF,TGTGCCAGCAGTGAGAGCGGGAGGCTCTCCTACAATGAGCAGTTCTTC
TRBV5-4,TRBJ2-1,-,-,CASSLAIDNEQFF,TGTGCCAGCAGCTTGGCCATTGACAATGAGCAGTTCTTC
TRBV28,TRBJ2-1,once,TRBD2,CASSLGGGRARYEQFF,TGTGCCAGCAGTTTAGGAGGCGGGAGGGCCAGGTATGAGCAGTTCTTC
TRBV14,TRBJ2-5,-,-,CASSQERVGETQYF,TGTGCCAGCAGCCAAGAACGGGTAGGAGAGACCCAGTACTTC
TRBV10-3,TRBJ2-7,-,TRBD1,CAISPPGTVYEQYF,TGTGCCATCAGCCCCCCCGGGACAGTCTACGAGCAGTACTTC
TRBV5-1,TRBJ2-1,-,TRBD2,CASSVGGTRSYNEQFF,TGCGCCAGCAGCGTCGGGGGGACCCGGTCCTACAATGAGCAGTTCTTC
TRBV28,TRBJ2-5,few,-,CASSPSFMGGRGGETQYF,TGTGCCAGCAGTCCCTCGTTTATGGGGGGTAGGGGGGGAGAGACCCAGTACTTC
TRBV7-9,TRBJ2-6,-,-,CASTSTAGANVLTF,TGTGCCAGCACGTCGACAGCTGGGGCCAACGTCCTGACTTTC
TRBV19,TRBJ2-6,-,-,CASSIVHGSGANVLTF,TGTGCCAGTAGTATAGTTCACGGCTCTGGGGCCAACGTCCTGACTTTC
TRBV14,TRBJ2-1,-,TRBD1,CASSRQGVGEQFF,TGTGCCAGCAGCCGACAGGGGGTAGGAGAGCAGTTCTTC
TRBV5-1,TRBJ2-7,-,TRBD2,CASSLAVGGRDHQYF,TGCGCCAGCAGCTTGGCAGTTGGCGGGAGGGACCATCAGTACTTC
TRBV5-1,TRBJ2-7,-,-,CASSFTGVSWAYEQYF,TGCGCCAGCAGCTTTACAGGTGTTTCATGGGCCTACGAGCAGTACTTC
TRBV9,TRBJ2-7,-,TRBD2,CASSVGTGGGGDEQYF,TGTGCCAGCAGCGTAGGTACGGGAGGGGGTGGTGACGAGCAGTACTTC
TRBV7-9,TRBJ1-2,-,-,CASSPIEAFYGYTF,TGTGCCAGCAGCCCCATAGAAGCTTTCTATGGCTACACCTTC
TRBV30,TRBJ1-2,-,-,CAWSQTVNNYGYTF,TGTGCCTGGAGTCAAACAGTAAATAACTATGGCTACACCTTC
TRBV21-1,TRBJ1-1,once,-,CASSTRQGAGTEAFF,TGTGCCAGCAGCACCCGACAGGGGGCGGGCACTGAAGCTTTCTTT
TRBV5-1,TRBJ2-3,-,-,CASSLDRATDTQYF,TGCGCCAGCAGCTTGGACAGGGCCACAGATACGCAGTATTTT